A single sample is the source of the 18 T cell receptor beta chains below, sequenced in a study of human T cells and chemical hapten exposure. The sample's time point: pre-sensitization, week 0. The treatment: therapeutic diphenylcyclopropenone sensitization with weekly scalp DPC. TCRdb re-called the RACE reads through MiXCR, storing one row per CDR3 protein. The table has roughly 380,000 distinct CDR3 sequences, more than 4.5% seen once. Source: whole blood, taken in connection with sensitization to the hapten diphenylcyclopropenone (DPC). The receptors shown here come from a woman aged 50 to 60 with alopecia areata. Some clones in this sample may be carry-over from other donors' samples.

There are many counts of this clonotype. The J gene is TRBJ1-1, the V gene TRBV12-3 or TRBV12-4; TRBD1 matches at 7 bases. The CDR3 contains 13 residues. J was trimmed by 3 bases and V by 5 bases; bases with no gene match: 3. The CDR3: CASSLQGHTEAFF. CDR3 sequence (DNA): TGTGCCAGCAGTCTACAGGGGCACACTGAAGCTTTCTTT.

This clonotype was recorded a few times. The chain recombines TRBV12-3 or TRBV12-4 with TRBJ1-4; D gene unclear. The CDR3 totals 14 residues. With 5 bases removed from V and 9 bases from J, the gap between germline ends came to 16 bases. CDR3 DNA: TGTGCCAGCAGTCTTGCCGGCGGAGTGAAAAAACTGTTTTTT. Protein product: CASSLAGGVKKLFF.

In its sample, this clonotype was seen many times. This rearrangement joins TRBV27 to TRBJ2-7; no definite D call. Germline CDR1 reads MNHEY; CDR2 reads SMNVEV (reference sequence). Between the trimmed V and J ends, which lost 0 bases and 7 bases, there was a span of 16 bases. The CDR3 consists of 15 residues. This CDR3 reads CASSLSIEPPKEQYF. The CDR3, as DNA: TGTGCCAGCAGTTTATCGATCGAACCGCCCAAGGAGCAGTACTTC.

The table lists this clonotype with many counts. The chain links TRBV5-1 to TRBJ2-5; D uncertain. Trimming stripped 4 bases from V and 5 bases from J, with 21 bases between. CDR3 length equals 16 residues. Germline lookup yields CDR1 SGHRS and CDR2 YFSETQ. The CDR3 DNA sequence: TGCGCCAGCAGCGCCATACCCGCCACGGGCGTGGAGACCCAGTACTTC. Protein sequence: CASSAIPATGVETQYF.

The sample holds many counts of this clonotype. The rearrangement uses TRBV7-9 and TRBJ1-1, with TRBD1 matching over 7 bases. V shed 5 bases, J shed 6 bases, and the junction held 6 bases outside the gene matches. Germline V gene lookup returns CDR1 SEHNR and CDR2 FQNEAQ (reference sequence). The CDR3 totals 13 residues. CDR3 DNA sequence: TGTGCCAGCAGCCAGGTCAGGGGGTCTGAAGCTTTCTTT. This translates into CASSQVRGSEAFF.

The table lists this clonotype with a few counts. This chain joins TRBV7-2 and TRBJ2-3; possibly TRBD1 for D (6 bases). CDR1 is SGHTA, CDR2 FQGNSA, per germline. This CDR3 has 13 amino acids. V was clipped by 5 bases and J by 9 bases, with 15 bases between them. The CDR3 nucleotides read TGTGCCAGCAGCATTGGACAGAAGTACACGCAGTATTTT. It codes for CASSIGQKYTQYF.

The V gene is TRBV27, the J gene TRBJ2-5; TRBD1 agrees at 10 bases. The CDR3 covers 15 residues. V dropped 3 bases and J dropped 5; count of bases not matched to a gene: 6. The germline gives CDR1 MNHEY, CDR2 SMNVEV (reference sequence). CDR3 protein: CASSLTGGRRETQYF. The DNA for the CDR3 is TGTGCCAGCAGTTTGACAGGGGGCAGGCGGGAGACCCAGTACTTC.

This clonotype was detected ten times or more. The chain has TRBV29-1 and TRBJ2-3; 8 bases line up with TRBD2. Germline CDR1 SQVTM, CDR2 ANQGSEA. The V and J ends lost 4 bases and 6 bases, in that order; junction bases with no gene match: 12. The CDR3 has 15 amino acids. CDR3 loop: CSVVGVSGRSDTQYF. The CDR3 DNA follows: TGCAGCGTTGTTGGGGTCAGCGGGAGATCCGATACGCAGTATTTT.

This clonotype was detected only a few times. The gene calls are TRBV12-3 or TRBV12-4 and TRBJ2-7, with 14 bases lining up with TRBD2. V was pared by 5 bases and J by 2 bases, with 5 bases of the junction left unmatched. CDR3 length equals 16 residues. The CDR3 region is CASSPQTSGRAYEQYF. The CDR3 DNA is TGTGCCAGCAGTCCCCAGACTAGCGGGAGGGCCTACGAGCAGTACTTC.

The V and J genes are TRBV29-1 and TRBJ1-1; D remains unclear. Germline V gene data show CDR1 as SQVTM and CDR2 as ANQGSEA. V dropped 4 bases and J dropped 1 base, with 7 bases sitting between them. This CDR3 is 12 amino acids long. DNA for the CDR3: TGCAGCGTTGTTCTTGAGAACACTGAAGCTTTCTTT. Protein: CSVVLENTEAFF. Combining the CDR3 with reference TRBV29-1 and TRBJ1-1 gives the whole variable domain SAVISQKPSRDICQRGTSLTIQCQVDSQVTMMFWYRQQPGQSLTLIATANQGSEATYESGFVIDKFPISRPNLTFSTLTVSNMSPEDSSIYLCSVVLENTEAFFGQGTRLTVV.

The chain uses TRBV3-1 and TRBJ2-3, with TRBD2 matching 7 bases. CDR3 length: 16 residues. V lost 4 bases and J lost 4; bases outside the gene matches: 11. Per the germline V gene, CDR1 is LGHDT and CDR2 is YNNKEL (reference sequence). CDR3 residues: CASSRLRSSGSDTQYF. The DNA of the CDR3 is TGTGCCAGCAGCCGCCTAAGGTCTAGCGGATCAGATACGCAGTATTTT.

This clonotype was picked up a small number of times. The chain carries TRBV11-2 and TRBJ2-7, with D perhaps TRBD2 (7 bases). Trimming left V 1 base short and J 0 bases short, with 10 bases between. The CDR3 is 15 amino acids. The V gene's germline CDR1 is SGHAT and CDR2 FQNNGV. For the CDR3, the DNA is TGTGCCAGCAGCTTAGGGGGGGGCGTCTCCTACGAGCAGTACTTC. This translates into CASSLGGGVSYEQYF.

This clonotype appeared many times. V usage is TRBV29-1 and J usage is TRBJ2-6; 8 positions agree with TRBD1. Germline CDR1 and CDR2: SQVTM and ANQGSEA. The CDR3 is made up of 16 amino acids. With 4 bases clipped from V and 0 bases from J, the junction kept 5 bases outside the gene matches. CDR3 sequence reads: CSVASGGSSGANVLTF. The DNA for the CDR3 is TGCAGCGTTGCGTCAGGGGGCTCCTCTGGGGCCAACGTCCTGACTTTC. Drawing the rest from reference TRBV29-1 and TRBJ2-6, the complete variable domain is SAVISQKPSRDICQRGTSLTIQCQVDSQVTMMFWYRQQPGQSLTLIATANQGSEATYESGFVIDKFPISRPNLTFSTLTVSNMSPEDSSIYLCSVASGGSSGANVLTFGAGSRLTVL.

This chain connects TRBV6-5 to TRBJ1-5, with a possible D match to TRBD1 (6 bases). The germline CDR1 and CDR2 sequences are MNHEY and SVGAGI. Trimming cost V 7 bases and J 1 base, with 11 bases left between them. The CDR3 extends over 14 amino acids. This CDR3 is CASKQGGSNQPQHF. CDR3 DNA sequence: TGTGCCAGCAAGCAAGGGGGGAGCAATCAGCCCCAGCATTTT.

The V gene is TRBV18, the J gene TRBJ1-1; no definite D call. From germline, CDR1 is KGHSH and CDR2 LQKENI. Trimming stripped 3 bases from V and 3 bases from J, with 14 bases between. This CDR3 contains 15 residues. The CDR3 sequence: CASSPLLGSYTEAFF. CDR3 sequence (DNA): TGTGCCAGCTCACCTCTCCTGGGGTCGTACACTGAAGCTTTCTTT.

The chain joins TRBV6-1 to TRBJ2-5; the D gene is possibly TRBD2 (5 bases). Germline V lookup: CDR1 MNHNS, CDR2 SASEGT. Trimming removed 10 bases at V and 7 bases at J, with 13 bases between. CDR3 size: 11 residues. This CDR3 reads CATTPEGTQYF. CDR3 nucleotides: TGTGCCACAACCCCCGAGGGGACCCAGTACTTC.

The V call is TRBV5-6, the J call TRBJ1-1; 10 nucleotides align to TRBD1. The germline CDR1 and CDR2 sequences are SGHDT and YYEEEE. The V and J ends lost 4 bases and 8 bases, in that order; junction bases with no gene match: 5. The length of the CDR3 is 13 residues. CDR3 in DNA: TGTGCCAGCAGCGAGGGACAGGGGAGAGAAGCTTTCTTT. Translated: CASSEGQGREAFF.

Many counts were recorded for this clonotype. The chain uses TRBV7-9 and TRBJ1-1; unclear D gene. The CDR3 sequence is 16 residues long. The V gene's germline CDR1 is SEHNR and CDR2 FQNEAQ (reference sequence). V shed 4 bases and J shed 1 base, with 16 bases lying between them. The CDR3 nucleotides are TGTGCCAGCAGCTCCGGACTTAATTACCCGAACACTGAAGCTTTCTTT. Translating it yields CASSSGLNYPNTEAFF.